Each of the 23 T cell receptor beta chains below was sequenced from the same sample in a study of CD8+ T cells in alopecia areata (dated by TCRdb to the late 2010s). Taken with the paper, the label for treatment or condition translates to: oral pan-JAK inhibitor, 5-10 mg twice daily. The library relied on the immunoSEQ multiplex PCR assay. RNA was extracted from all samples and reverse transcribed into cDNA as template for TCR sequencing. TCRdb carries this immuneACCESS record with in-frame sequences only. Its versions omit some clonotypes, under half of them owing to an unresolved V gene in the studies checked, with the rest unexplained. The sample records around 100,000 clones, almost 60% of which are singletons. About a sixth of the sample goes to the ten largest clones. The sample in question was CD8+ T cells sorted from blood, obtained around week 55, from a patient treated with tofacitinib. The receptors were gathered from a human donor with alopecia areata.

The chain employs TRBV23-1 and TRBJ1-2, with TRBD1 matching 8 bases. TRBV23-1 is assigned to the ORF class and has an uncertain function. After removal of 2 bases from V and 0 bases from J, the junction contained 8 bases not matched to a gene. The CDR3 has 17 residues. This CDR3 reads CASSQPWTGKTNYGYTF. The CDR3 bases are TGCGCCAGCAGTCAACCCTGGACAGGGAAAACTAACTATGGCTACACCTTC.

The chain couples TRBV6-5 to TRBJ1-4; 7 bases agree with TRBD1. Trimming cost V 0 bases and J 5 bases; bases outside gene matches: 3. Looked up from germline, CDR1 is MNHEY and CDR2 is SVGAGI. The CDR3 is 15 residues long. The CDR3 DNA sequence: TGTGCCAGCAGTTACTCCGGGACAGTGAATGAAAAACTGTTTTTT. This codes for CASSYSGTVNEKLFF.

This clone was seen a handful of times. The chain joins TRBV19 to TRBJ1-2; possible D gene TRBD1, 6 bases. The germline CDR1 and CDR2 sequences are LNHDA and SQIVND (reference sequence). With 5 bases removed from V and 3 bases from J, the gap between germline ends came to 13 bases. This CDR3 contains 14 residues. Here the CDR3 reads CASSVGAGDYGYTF. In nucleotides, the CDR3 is TGTGCCAGTAGTGTCGGGGCAGGGGACTATGGCTACACCTTC.

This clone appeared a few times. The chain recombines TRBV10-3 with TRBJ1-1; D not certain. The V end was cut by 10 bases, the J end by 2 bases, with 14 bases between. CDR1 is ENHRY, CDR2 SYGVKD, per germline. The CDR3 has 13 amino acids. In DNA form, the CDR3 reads TGTGCCACAAACCTACAGTATAACACTGAAGCTTTCTTT. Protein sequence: CATNLQYNTEAFF.

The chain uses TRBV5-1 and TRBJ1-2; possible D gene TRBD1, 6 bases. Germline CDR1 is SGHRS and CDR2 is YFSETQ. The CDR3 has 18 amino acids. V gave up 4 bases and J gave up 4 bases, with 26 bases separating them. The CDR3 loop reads CASSPRGRARPTGYGYTF. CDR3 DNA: TGCGCCAGCAGCCCCCGCGGCAGGGCAAGGCCGACAGGCTATGGCTACACCTTC. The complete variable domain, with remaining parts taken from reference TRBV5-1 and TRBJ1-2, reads KAGVTQTPRYLIKTRGQQVTLSCSPISGHRSVSWYQQTPGQGLQFLFEYFSETQRNKGNFPGRFSGRQFSNSRSEMNVSTLELGDSALYLCASSPRGRARPTGYGYTFGSGTRLTVV.

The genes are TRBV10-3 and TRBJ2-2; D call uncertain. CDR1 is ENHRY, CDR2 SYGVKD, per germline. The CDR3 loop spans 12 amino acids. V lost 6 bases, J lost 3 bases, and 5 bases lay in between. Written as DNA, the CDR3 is TGTGCCATCAGGAAAGACACCGGGGAGCTGTTTTTT. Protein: CAIRKDTGELFF.

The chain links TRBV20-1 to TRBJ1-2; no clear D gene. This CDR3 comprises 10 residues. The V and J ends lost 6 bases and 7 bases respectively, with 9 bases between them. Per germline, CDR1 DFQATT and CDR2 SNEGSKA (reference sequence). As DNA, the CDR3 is TGCAGTGCCCTCCACCTTGGCTACACCTTC. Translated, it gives CSALHLGYTF.

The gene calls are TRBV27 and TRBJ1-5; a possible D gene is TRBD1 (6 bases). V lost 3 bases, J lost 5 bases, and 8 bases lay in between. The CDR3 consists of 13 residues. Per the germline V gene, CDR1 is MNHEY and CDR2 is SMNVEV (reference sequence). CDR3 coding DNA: TGTGCCAGCAGTTTTAACAGGGATCAGCCCCAGCATTTT. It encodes CASSFNRDQPQHF.

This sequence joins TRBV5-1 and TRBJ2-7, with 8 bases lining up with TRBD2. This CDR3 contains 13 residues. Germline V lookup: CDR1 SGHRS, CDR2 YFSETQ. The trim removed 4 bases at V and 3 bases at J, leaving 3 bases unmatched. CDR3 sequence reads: CASSPGLDYEQYF. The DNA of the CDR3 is TGCGCCAGCAGCCCGGGACTAGACTACGAGCAGTACTTC.

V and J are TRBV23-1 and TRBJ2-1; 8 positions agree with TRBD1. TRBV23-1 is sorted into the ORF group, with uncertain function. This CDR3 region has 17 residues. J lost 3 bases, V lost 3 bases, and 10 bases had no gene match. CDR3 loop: CASSHHTDRVFYNEQFF. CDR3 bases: TGCGCCAGCAGTCATCATACGGACAGGGTTTTCTACAATGAGCAGTTCTTC.

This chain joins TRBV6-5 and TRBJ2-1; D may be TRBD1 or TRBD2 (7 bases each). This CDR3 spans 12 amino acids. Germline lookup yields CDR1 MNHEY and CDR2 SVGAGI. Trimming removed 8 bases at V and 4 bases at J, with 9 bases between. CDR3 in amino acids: CASQGGYNEQFF. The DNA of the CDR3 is TGTGCCAGCCAGGGGGGGTACAATGAGCAGTTCTTC.

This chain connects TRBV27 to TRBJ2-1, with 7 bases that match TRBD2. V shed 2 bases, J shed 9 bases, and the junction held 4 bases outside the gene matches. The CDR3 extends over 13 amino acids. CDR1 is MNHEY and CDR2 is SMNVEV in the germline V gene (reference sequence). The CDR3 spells CASSLPGRIEQFF. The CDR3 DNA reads TGTGCCAGCAGTTTACCCGGGAGGATTGAGCAGTTCTTC.

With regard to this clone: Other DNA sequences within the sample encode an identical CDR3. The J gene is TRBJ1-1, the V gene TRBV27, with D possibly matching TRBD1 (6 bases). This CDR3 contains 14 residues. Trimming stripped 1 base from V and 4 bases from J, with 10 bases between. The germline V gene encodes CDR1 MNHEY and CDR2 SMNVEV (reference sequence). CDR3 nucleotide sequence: TGTGCCAGCAGTTTATTAAGGGGGGGCACTGAAGCTTTCTTT. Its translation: CASSLLRGGTEAFF.

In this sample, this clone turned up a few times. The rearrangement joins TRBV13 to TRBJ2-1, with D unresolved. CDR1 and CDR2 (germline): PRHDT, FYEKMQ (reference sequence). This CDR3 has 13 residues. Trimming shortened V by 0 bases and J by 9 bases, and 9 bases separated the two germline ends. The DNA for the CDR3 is TGTGCCAGCAGCTTAGGCTTAGCCGGTGAGCAGTTCTTC. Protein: CASSLGLAGEQFF.

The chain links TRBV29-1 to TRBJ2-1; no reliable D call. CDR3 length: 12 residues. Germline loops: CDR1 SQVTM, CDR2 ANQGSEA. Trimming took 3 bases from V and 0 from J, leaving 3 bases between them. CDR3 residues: CSVDYSYNEQFF. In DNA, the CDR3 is TGCAGCGTTGATTACTCCTACAATGAGCAGTTCTTC.

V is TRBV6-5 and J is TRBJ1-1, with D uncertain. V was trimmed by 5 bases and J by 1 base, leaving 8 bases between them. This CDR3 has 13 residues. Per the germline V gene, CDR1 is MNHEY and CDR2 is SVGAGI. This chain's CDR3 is CASSRNSNTEAFF. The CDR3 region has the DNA TGTGCCAGCAGTCGGAACTCGAACACTGAAGCTTTCTTT.

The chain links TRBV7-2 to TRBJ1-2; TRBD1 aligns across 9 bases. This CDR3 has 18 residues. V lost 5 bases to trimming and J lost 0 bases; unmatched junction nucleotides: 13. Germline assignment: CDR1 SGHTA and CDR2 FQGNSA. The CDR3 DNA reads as TGTGCCAGCAGCCCATGGGACAGGGCTGGCCGGGCTAACTATGGCTACACCTTC. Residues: CASSPWDRAGRANYGYTF.

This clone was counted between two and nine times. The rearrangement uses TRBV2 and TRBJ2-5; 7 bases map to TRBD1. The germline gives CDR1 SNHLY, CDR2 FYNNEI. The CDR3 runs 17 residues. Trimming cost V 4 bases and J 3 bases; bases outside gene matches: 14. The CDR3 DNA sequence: TGTGCCAGCAGTGTACAACAGACTGACAGGGTGAAAGAGACCCAGTACTTC. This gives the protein CASSVQQTDRVKETQYF.

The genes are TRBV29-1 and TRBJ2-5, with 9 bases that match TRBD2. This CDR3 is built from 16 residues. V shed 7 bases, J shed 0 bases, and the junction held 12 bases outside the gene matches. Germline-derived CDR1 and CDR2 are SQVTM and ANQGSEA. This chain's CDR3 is CSAPPSGGPYQETQYF. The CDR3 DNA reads TGCAGCGCCCCCCCGAGCGGGGGGCCGTACCAAGAGACCCAGTACTTC.

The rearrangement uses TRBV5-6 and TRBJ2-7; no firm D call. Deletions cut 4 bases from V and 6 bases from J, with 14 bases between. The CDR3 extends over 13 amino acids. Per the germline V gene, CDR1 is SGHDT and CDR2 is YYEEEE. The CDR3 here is CASSTQTWVEQYF. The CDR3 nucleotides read TGTGCCAGCAGCACACAAACTTGGGTCGAGCAGTACTTC. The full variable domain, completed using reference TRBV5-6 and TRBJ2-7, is DAGVTQSPTHLIKTRGQQVTLRCSPKSGHDTVSWYQQALGQGPQFIFQYYEEEERQRGNFPDRFSGHQFPNYSSELNVNALLLGDSALYLCASSTQTWVEQYFGPGTRLTVT.

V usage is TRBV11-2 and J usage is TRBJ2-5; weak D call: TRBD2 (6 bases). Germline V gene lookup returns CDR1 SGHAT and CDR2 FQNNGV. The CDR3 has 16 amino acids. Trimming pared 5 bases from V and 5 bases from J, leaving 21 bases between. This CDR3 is CASSPVGDAGYETQYF. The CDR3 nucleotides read TGTGCCAGCAGCCCAGTGGGGGATGCGGGATACGAGACCCAGTACTTC.

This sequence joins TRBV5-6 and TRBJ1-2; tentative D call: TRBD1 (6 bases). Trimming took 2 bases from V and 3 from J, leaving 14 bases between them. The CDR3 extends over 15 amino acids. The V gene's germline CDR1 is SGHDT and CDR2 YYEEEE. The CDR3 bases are TGTGCCAGCAGCTTTGAGGGGGTTTTGTACTATGGCTACACCTTC. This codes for CASSFEGVLYYGYTF. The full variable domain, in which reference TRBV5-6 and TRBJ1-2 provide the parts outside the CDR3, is DAGVTQSPTHLIKTRGQQVTLRCSPKSGHDTVSWYQQALGQGPQFIFQYYEEEERQRGNFPDRFSGHQFPNYSSELNVNALLLGDSALYLCASSFEGVLYYGYTFGSGTRLTVV.

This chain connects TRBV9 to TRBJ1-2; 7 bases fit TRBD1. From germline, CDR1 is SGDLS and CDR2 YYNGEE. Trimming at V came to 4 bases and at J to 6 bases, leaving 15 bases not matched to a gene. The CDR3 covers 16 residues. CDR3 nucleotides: TGTGCCAGCAGCCCGCGGGAGAGGGGGCGACCGAATGGCTACACCTTC. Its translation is CASSPRERGRPNGYTF.